Below are 3 T cell receptor beta chains sequenced from a single sample in a study of blood T cell repertoires in COVID-19. Only in-frame clones appear in the TCRdb table, and some are missing; sequencing was by immunoSEQ multiplex PCR. The sample holds fewer than 250,000 clones, about 82% seen once. The sequenced sample was peripheral blood. These receptors originate from an elderly woman with acute or convalescent COVID-19.

The chain has TRBV7-2 and TRBJ1-1, with 7 nucleotides matching TRBD1. In germline, CDR1 is SGHTA, CDR2 FQGNSA. The V and J ends lost 6 bases and 1 base, in that order; junction bases with no gene match: 8. This CDR3 is built from 15 residues. The CDR3 region is CASSQTGTANTEAFF. CDR3 nucleotide sequence: TGTGCCAGCAGTCAAACCGGGACAGCGAACACTGAAGCTTTCTTT.

This clone was detected once. This chain uses TRBV23-1 with TRBJ2-3, with 11 bases fitting TRBD1. TRBV23-1 belongs to the ORF category, with a function that is uncertain. The CDR3 covers 16 residues. V was clipped by 4 bases and J by 3 bases; unmatched bases: 6. CDR3 loop: CASSPPGQGETDTQYF. Here the CDR3 DNA reads TGCGCCAGCAGTCCTCCGGGACAGGGGGAAACAGATACGCAGTATTTT.

V gene TRBV9 combines with J gene TRBJ1-2, with no clear D. CDR3 length: 13 residues. V shed 0 bases and J shed 5 bases, with 8 bases lying between them. Germline V lookup: CDR1 SGDLS, CDR2 YYNGEE. The CDR3 nucleotides read TGTGCCAGCAGCGTAGACGGAGGATATGGCTACACCTTC. It yields the protein CASSVDGGYGYTF.